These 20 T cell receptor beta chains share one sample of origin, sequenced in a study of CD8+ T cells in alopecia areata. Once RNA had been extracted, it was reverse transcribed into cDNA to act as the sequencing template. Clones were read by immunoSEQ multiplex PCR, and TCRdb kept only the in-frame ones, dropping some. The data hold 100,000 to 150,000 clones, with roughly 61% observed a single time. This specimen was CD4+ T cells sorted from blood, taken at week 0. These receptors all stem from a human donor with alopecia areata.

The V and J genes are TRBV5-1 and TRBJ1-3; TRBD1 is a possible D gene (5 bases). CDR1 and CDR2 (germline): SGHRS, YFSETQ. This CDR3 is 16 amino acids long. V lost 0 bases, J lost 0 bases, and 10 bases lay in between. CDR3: CASSLGLGPSGNTIYF. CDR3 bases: TGCGCCAGCAGCTTGGGTTTGGGACCCTCTGGAAACACCATATATTTT.

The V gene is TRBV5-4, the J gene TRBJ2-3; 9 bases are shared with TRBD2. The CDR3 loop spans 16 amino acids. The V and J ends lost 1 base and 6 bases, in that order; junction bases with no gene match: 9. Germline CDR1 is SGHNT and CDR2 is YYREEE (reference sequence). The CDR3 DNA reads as TGTGCCAGCAGCTTGCGGAATAGCGGGAGAGGTGATACGCAGTATTTT. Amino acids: CASSLRNSGRGDTQYF.

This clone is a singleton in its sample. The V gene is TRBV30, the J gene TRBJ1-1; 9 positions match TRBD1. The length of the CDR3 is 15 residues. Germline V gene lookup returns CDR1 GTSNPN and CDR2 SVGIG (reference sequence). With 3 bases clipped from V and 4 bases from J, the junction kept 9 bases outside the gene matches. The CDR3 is CAWSPPRTGVTEAFF. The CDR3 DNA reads TGTGCCTGGAGCCCCCCCCGGACAGGGGTCACTGAAGCTTTCTTT.

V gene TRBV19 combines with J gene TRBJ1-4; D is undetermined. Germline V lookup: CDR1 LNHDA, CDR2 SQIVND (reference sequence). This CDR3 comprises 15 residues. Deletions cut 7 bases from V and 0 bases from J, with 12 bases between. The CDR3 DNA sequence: TGTGCCAGTAAAAGGCAGAGTGCAACTAATGAAAAACTGTTTTTT. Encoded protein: CASKRQSATNEKLFF. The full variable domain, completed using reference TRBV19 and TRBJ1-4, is DGGITQSPKYLFRKEGQNVTLSCEQNLNHDAMYWYRQDPGQGLRLIYYSQIVNDFQKGDIAEGYSVSREKKESFPLTVTSAQKNPTAFYLCASKRQSATNEKLFFGSGTQLSVL.

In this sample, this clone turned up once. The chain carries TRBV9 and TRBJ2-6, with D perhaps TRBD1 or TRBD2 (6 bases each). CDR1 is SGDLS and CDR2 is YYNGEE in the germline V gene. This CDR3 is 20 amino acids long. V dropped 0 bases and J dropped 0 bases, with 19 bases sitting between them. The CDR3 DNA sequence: TGTGCCAGCAGCGTAGCAGGGGAGGTGGGCGGCAACTCTGGGGCCAACGTCCTGACTTTC. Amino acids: CASSVAGEVGGNSGANVLTF.

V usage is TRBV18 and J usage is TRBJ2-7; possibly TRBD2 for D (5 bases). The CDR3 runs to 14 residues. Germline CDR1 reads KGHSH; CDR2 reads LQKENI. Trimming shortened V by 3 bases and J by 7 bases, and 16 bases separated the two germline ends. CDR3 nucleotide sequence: TGTGCCAGCTCACCGGGCCGGGAACTGCGTGAGCAGTACTTC. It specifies CASSPGRELREQYF.

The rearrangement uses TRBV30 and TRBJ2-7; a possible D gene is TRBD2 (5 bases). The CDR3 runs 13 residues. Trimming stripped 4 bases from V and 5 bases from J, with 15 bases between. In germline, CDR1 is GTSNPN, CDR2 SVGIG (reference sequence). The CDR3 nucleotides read TGTGCCTGGAAGGTGGCTAGCCTCCACGAGCAGTACTTC. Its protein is CAWKVASLHEQYF.

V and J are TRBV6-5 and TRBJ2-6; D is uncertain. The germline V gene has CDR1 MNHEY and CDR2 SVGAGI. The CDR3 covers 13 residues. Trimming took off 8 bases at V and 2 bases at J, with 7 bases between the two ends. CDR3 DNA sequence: TGTGCCAGCCGGTCACCTGGGGCCAACGTCCTGACTTTC. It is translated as CASRSPGANVLTF.

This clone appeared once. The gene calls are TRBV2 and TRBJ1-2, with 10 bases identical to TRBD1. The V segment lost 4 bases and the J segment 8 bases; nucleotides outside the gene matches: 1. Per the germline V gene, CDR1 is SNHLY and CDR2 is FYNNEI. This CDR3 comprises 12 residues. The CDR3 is CASSVDRGGYTF. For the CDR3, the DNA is TGTGCCAGCAGTGTGGACAGGGGGGGCTACACCTTC.

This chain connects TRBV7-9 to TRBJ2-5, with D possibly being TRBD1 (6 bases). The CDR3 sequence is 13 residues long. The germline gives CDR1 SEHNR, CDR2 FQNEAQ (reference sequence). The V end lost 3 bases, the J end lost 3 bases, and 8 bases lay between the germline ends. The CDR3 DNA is TGTGCCAGCAGCTTCGACAGGAAAGAGACCCAGTACTTC. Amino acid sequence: CASSFDRKETQYF.

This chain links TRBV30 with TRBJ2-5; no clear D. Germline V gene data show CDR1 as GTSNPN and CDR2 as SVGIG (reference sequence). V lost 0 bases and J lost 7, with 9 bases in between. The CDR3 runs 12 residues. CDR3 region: CAWSVHRGTQYF. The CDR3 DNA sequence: TGTGCCTGGAGTGTACACCGAGGGACCCAGTACTTC.

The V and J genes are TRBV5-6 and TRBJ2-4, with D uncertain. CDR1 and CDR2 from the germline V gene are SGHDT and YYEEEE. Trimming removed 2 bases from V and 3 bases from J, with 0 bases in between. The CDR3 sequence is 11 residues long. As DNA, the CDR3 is TGTGCCAGCAGCTTCAAAAACATTCAGTACTTC. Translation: CASSFKNIQYF.

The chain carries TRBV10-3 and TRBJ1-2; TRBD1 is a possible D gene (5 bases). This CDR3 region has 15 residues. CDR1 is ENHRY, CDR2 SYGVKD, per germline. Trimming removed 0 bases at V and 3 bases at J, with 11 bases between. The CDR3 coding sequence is TGTGCCATCAGTGAGTCGATTATCAGGGACTATGGCTACACCTTC. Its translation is CAISESIIRDYGYTF.

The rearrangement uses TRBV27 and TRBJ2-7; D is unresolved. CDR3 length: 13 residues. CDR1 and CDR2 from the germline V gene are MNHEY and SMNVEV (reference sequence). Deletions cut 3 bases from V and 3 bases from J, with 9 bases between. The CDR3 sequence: CASSFQRGYEQYF. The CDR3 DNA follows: TGTGCCAGCAGTTTTCAGAGAGGCTACGAGCAGTACTTC.

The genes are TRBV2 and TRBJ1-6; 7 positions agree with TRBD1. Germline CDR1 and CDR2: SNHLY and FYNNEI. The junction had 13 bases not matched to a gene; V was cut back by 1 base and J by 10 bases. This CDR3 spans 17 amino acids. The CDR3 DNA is TGTGCCAGCAGTGAAGGATGGGAGACAGGGCGCGGATCACCCCTCCACTTT. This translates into CASSEGWETGRGSPLHF.

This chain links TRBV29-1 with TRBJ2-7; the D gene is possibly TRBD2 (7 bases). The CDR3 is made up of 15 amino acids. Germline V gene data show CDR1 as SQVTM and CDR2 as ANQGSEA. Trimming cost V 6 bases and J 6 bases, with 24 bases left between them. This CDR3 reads CSVARAATGGSEQYF. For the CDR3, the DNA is TGCAGCGTGGCCAGGGCCGCGACAGGCGGGAGCGAGCAGTACTTC.

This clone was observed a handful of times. CDR3 region: CASSPIGTNKETQYF. The CDR3, as DNA: TGTGCCAGCTCACCAATCGGGACTAACAAAGAGACCCAGTACTTC. The gene calls are TRBV18 and TRBJ2-5; TRBD2 matches at 7 bases. The CDR3 runs 15 residues. The ends lost 2 bases at V and 3 bases at J; junction bases unmatched: 6. CDR1 is KGHSH and CDR2 is LQKENI in the germline V gene.

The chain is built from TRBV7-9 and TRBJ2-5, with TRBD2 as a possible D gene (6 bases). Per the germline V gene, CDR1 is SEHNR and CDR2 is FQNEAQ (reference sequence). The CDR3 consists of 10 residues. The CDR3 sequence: CSGGQETQYF. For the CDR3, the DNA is TGTAGCGGAGGGCAAGAGACCCAGTACTTC. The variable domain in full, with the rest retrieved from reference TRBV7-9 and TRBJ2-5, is DTGVSQNPRHKITKRGQNVTFRCDPISEHNRLYWYRQTLGQGPEFLTYFQNEAQLEKSRLLSDRFSAERPKGSFSTLEIQRTEQGDSAMYLCSGGQETQYFGPGTRLLVL.

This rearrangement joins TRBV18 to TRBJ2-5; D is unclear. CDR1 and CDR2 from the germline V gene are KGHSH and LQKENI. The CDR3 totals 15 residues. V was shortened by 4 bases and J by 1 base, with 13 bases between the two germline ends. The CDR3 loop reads CASSRSQLRQETQYF. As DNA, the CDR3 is TGTGCCAGCTCACGGAGCCAGTTACGCCAAGAGACCCAGTACTTC.

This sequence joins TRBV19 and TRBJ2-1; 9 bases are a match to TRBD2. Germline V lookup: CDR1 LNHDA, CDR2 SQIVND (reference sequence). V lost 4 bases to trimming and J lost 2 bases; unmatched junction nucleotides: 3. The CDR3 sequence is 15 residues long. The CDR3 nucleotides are TGTGCCAGTAGTACGGGCGGGAGGGCCTACAATGAGCAGTTCTTC. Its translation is CASSTGGRAYNEQFF.